The present TCR beta chain was sequenced within a study of identical twins. Findings of the study overall: Out-of-frame alpha sequences shared between twins exhibited an excess of low generation probability.

As to this clonotype: Its antigen is unidentified.

CDR3 length: 16 residues. The germline V gene encodes CDR1 DFQATT and CDR2 SNEGSKA (reference sequence). The V gene lost 0 bases and the J gene lost 5 bases, with 19 bases spanning the gap. One entry per CDR3 protein, called by TCRdb with MiXCR from the 5' RACE reads. The data show fewer than 250,000 distinct CDR3 sequences, approximately 15% seen once. These data are also associated with another study on T cells expressing NK-cell markers. That work states: CD3+CD56+NKG2C+, CD3+CD56+NKG2C- and CD3+CD56-NKG2C+ T cells, once sorted, supplied the TCR beta repertoires. NKG2C+ dominant clonotypes from over 5 donors made up about 1.0-8% of CD8+ T cells. Evidence did not settle whether expanded NKG2C+ T cell clones targeted HCMV.

The V and J genes are TRBV20-1 and TRBJ2-5; D might be TRBD1 or TRBD2, each matching 6 bases. Sequenced material: CD8+ T cells sorted from blood. The sequence was collected from a young woman in good health. CDR3 sequence reads: CSARDWAGGRIETQYF. The CDR3 region has the DNA TGCAGTGCTAGAGATTGGGCCGGGGGCCGCATCGAGACCCAGTACTTC.